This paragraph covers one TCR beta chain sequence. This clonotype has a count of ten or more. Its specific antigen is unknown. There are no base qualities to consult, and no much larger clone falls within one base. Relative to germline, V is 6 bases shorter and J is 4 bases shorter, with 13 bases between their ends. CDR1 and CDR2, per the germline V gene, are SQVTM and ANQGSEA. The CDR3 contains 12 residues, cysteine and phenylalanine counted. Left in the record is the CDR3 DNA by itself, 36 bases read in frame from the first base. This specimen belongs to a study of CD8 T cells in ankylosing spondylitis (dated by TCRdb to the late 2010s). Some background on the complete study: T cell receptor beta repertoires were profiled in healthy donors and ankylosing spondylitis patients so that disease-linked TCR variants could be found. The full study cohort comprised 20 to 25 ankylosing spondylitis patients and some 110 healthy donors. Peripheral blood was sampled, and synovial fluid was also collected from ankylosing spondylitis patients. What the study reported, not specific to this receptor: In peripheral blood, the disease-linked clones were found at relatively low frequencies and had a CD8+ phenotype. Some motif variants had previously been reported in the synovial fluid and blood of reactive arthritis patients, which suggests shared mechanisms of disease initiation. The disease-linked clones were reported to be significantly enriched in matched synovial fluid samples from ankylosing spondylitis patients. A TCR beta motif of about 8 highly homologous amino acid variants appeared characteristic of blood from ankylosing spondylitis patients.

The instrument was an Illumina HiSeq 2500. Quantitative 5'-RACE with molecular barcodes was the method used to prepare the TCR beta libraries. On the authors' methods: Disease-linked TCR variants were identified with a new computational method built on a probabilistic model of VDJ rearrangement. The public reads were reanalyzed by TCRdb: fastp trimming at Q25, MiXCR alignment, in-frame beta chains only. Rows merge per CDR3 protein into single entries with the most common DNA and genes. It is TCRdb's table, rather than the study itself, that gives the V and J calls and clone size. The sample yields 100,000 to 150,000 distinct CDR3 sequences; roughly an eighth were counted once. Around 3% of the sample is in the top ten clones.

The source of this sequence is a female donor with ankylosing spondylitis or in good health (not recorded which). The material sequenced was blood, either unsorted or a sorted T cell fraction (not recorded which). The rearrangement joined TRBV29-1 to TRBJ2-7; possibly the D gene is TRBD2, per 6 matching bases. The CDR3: CSVRRESYEQYF. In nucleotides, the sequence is TGCAGCGTCAGACGGGAGTCTTACGAGCAGTACTTC.